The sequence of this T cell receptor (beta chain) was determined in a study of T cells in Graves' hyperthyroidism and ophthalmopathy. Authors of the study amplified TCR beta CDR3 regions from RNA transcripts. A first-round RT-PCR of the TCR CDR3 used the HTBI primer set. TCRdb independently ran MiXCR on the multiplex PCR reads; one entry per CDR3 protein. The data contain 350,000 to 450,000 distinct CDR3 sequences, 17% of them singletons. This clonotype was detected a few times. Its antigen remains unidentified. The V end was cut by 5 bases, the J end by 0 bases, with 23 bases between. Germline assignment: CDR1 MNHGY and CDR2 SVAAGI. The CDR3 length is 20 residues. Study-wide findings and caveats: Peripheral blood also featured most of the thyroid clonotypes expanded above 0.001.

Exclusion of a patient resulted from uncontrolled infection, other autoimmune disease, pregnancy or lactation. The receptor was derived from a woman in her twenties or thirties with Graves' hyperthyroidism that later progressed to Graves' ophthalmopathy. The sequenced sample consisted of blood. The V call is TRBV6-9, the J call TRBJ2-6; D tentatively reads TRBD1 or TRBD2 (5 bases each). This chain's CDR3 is CASSPYGEGPIFSGANVLTF. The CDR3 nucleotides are TGTGCCAGCAGTCCGTACGGAGAGGGACCAATTTTCTCTGGGGCCAACGTCCTGACTTTC.